This T cell receptor (beta chain) was identified in a study of T cell responses to AZD1222 COVID-19 vaccine. Study details: The analysis combined second doses at about 4 or about 12 weeks.

V lost 2 bases and J lost 7, with 9 bases in between. From germline, CDR1 is MNHEY and CDR2 SVGAGI. The CDR3 length is 14 residues. TCRdb's table, derived via immunoSEQ multiplex PCR, lists solely in-frame clones and lacks some. The sample contains approximately 130,000 clones, approximately 85% of which appear only once. As concerns this clone: Within the sample, other DNA sequences also encode this same CDR3.

The clonotype comes from an adult in good health. This chain links TRBV6-5 with TRBJ1-6, with a weak D call TRBD1 (5 bases). Here the sequenced sample was peripheral blood, taken on day 0 of AZD1222 vaccination. The CDR3 here is CASSYGGRNSPLHF. The DNA for the CDR3 is TGTGCCAGCAGTTACGGGGGGAGGAATTCACCCCTCCACTTT.